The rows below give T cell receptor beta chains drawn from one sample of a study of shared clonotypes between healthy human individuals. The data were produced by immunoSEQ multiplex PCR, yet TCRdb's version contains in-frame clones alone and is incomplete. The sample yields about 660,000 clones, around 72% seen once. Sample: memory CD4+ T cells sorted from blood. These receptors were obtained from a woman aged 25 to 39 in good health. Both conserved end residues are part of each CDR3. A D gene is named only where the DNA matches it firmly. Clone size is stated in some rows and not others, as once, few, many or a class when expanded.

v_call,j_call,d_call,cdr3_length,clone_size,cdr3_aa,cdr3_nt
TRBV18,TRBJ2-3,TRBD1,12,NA,CASSTGADTQYF,TGTGCCAGCTCGACAGGGGCAGATACGCAGTATTTT
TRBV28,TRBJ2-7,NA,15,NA,CASSLFGSGSGEQYF,TGTGCCAGCAGTTTATTCGGTAGCGGCAGTGGGGAGCAGTACTTC
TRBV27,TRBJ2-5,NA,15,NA,CASSSAIPGQETQYF,TGTGCCAGCAGTTCCGCGATCCCGGGCCAAGAGACCCAGTACTTC
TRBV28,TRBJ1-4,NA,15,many,CASNKGAATNEKLFF,TGTGCCAGCAATAAAGGGGCCGCAACTAATGAAAAACTGTTTTTT
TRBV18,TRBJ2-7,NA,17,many,CASSPVTGIGGGYEQYF,TGTGCCAGCTCACCAGTGACAGGAATAGGCGGGGGCTACGAGCAGTACTTC
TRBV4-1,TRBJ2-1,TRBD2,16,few,CASSQAWGLAGAEQFF,TGCGCCAGCAGCCAAGCCTGGGGACTAGCGGGAGCTGAGCAGTTCTTC
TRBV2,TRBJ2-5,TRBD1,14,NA,CASNPQGARETQYF,TGTGCCAGCAATCCACAGGGGGCTAGAGAGACCCAGTACTTC
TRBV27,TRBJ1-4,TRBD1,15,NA,CASSSGQGSNEKLFF,TGTGCCAGCAGTTCAGGACAGGGGTCTAATGAAAAACTGTTTTTT
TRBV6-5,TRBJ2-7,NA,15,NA,CASRAGFGRDYEQYF,TGTGCCAGCAGGGCAGGGTTTGGGCGAGATTACGAGCAGTACTTC
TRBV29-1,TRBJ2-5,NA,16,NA,CSVEDPTVGVQETQYF,TGCAGCGTTGAAGACCCCACCGTCGGCGTTCAAGAGACCCAGTACTTC
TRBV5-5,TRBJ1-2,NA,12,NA,CASSLQGAGYTF,TGTGCCAGCAGCTTACAGGGTGCTGGCTACACCTTC
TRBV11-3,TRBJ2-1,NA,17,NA,CASSRQEWGSSYNEQFF,TGTGCCAGCAGCCGGCAGGAGTGGGGGAGCTCCTACAATGAGCAGTTCTTC
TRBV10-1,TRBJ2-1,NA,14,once,CASSEWGLYNEQFF,TGCGCCAGCAGTGAGTGGGGACTCTACAATGAGCAGTTCTTC
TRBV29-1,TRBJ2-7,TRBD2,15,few,CSVVTGTSGTYEQYF,TGCAGCGTTGTGACCGGGACTAGCGGCACCTACGAGCAGTACTTC
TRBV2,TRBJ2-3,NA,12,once,CASSDRTDAQYF,TGTGCCAGCAGTGACAGGACAGATGCGCAGTATTTT
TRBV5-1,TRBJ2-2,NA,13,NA,CASSLFGSGELFF,TGCGCCAGCAGCTTGTTCGGTTCCGGGGAGCTGTTTTTT
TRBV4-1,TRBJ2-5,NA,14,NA,CASSQAGLQETQYF,TGCGCCAGCAGCCAAGCGGGACTCCAAGAGACCCAGTACTTC
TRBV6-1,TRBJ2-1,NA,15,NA,CASRGAGTQYNEQFF,TGTGCCAGCAGGGGTGCCGGGACCCAATACAATGAGCAGTTCTTC
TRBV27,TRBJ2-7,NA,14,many,CASSLAGLSYEQYF,TGTGCCAGCAGTTTAGCGGGCCTCTCCTACGAGCAGTACTTC
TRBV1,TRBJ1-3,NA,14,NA,CTSSQVSSGNTIYF,TGCACCAGCAGCCAGGTCTCCTCTGGAAACACCATATATTTT
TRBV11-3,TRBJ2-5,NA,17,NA,CASSLGTQSAGQETQYF,TGTGCCAGCAGCTTAGGGACCCAGTCTGCGGGCCAAGAGACCCAGTACTTC
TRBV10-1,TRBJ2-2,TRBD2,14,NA,CASRAGLDTGELFF,TGCGCCAGCAGAGCGGGACTAGACACCGGGGAGCTGTTTTTT
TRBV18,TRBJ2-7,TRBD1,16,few,CASSPSMGQQNYEQYF,TGTGCCAGCTCACCATCAATGGGACAGCAGAACTACGAGCAGTACTTC
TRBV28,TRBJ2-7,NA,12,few,CASSRRDYEQYF,TGTGCCAGCAGTCGCCGGGACTACGAGCAGTACTTC
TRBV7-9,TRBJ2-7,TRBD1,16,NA,CASSLGHGTGTYEQYF,TGTGCCAGCAGCTTAGGCCACGGGACAGGGACCTACGAGCAGTACTTC
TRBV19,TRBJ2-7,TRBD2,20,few,CASPAYNPRLAGVLGYEQYF,TGTGCCAGTCCCGCCTATAACCCTCGACTAGCGGGAGTTTTGGGCTACGAGCAGTACTTC
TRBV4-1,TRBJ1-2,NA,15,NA,CASSHSPGFNYGYTF,TGCGCCAGCAGCCACTCTCCAGGGTTTAACTATGGCTACACCTTC
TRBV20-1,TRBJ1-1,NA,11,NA,CSALLNTEAFF,TGCAGTGCCCTGCTGAACACTGAAGCTTTCTTT
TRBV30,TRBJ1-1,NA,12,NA,CAWSYGDSEAFF,TGTGCCTGGAGTTACGGAGATTCTGAAGCTTTCTTT
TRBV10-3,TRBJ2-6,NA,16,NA,CAISEDPMIWANVLTF,TGTGCCATCAGTGAGGATCCGATGATCTGGGCCAACGTCCTGACTTTC
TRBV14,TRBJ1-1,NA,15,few,CASSRVQGKLTEAFF,TGTGCCAGCAGCCGAGTCCAGGGAAAACTCACTGAAGCTTTCTTT
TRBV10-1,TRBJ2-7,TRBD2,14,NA,CASSEQRGSYEQYF,TGCGCCAGCAGTGAACAGCGGGGCTCCTACGAGCAGTACTTC
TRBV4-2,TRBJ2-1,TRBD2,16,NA,CASSQEGGGSYNEQFF,TGTGCCAGCAGCCAAGAAGGCGGGGGCTCCTACAATGAGCAGTTCTTC
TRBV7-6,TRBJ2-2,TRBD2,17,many,CASSPLGSGSAAGELFF,TGTGCCAGCAGCCCTCTCGGTAGCGGGAGCGCCGCCGGGGAGCTGTTTTTT
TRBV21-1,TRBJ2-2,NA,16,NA,CASSTQREGSAGELFF,TGTGCCAGCAGCACACAGCGGGAGGGATCCGCCGGGGAGCTGTTTTTT
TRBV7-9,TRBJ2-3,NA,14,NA,CASSLASKTDTQYF,TGTGCCAGCAGCCTTGCTAGTAAGACAGATACGCAGTATTTT
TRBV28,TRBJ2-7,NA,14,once,CASRGRSVTYEQYF,TGTGCCAGCAGAGGGCGGTCGGTGACCTACGAGCAGTACTTC
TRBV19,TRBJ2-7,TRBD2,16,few,CASSTRTSGSAHEQYF,TGTGCCAGTAGTACCCGGACTAGCGGGAGCGCCCACGAGCAGTACTTC
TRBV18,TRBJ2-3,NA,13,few,CASSPPEGNTQYF,TGTGCCAGCTCACCACCGGAGGGGAATACGCAGTATTTT
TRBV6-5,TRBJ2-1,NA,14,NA,CASSYADSYNEQFF,TGTGCCAGCAGTTACGCCGACTCGTACAATGAGCAGTTCTTC
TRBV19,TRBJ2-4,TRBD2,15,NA,CASTGGLRAKNIQYF,TGTGCCAGTACGGGGGGTTTGCGAGCCAAAAACATTCAGTACTTC
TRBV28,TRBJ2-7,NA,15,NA,CASSRPGHLVFEQYF,TGTGCCAGCAGCCGCCCGGGACACCTTGTCTTCGAGCAGTACTTC
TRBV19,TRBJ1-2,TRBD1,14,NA,CASSTTGGRYGYTF,TGTGCCAGTAGTACTACAGGGGGTCGGTATGGCTACACCTTC
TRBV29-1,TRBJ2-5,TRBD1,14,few,CSVGGTGLGETQYF,TGCAGCGTTGGGGGGACAGGTCTAGGGGAGACCCAGTACTTC
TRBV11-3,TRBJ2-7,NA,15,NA,CASSKNGGRYYEQYF,TGTGCCAGCAGCAAAAACGGGGGCCGGTACTACGAGCAGTACTTC
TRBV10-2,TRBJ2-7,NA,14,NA,CASSNVGGIYEQYF,TGCGCCAGCAGTAATGTGGGAGGCATCTACGAGCAGTACTTC
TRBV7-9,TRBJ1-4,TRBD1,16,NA,CASSGRGQGTNEKLFF,TGTGCCAGCAGCGGCCGAGGACAGGGGACTAATGAAAAACTGTTTTTT
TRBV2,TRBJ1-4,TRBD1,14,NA,CASSLGQDVEKLFF,TGTGCCAGCAGTCTGGGACAGGATGTGGAAAAACTGTTTTTT
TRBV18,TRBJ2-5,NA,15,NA,CASSLAGTHAETQYF,TGTGCCAGCTCACTTGCCGGGACCCATGCGGAGACCCAGTACTTC
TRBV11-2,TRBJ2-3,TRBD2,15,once,CASRGLAGLTDTQYF,TGTGCCAGCAGGGGACTAGCGGGCCTTACAGATACGCAGTATTTT
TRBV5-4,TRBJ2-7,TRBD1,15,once,CASSFTGTGDYEQYF,TGTGCCAGCAGCTTCACCGGGACAGGAGACTACGAGCAGTACTTC
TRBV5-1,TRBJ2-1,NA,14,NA,CASSLSVASNEQFF,TGCGCCAGCAGCTTGTCGGTAGCATCGAATGAGCAGTTCTTC
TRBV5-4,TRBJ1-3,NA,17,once,CASSLSVLGSSGNTIYF,TGTGCCAGCAGCTTGTCAGTCCTGGGCAGCTCTGGAAACACCATATATTTT
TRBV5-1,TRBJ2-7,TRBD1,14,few,CASSSGTGPFEQYF,TGCGCCAGCAGCTCCGGGACAGGTCCTTTCGAGCAGTACTTC
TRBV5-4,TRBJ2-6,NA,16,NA,CASSFKRETGANVLTF,TGTGCCAGCAGCTTTAAACGGGAAACTGGGGCCAACGTCCTGACTTTC
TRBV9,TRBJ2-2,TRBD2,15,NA,CASSRLAGNTGELFF,TGTGCCAGCAGCCGACTAGCGGGCAACACCGGGGAGCTGTTTTTT
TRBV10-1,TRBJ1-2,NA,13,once,CASSDSGSYGYTF,TGCGCCAGCAGTGACTCGGGCAGCTATGGCTACACCTTC